This T cell receptor beta chain was obtained from a study of identical twins. General study results and limits: Cord blood's abundant beta clonotypes had fewer insertions, unlike memory repertoires. Twin sharing of out-of-frame TCR alpha was underestimated by models in monozygotic pairs. One should note that invariant MAIT and iNKT cells could partly confound zero-insertion analyses.

Unique molecular identifiers were present on the cDNA, which also gained a universal primer site by template switching. TCRdb re-called the 5' RACE reads through MiXCR, storing one row per CDR3 protein. This table has 240,000 or so distinct CDR3 sequences, under 12% appearing once. This clonotype was seen at least ten times. The antigen is not known. V shed 5 bases, J shed 13 bases, and the junction held 13 bases outside the gene matches. The V gene's germline CDR1 is LNHDA and CDR2 SQIVND (reference sequence). The CDR3 spans 14 residues. This receptor was taken from a man aged 50 or older in good health. The J gene is TRBJ2-1, the V gene TRBV19; 8 bases line up with TRBD2. Sample: memory T cells sorted from blood. For the CDR3, the DNA is TGTGCCAGTAGTTCAACCTTCGGGGGGGGATTCCAGTTCTTC. The encoded protein is CASSSTFGGGFQFF. The whole variable domain, remainder taken from reference TRBV19 and TRBJ2-1, is DGGITQSPKYLFRKEGQNVTLSCEQNLNHDAMYWYRQDPGQGLRLIYYSQIVNDFQKGDIAEGYSVSREKKESFPLTVTSAQKNPTAFYLCASSSTFGGGFQFFGPGTRLTVL.